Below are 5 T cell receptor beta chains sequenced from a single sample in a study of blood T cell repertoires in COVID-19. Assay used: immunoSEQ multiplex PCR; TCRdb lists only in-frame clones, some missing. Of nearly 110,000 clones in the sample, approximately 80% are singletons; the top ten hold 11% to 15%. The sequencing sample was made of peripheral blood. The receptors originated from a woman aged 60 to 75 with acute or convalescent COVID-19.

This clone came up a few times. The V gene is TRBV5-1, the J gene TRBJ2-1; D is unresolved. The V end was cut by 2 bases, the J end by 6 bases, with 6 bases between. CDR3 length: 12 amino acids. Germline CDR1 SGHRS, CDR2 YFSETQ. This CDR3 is CASSFSLNEQFF. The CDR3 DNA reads TGCGCCAGCAGCTTTAGCCTCAATGAGCAGTTCTTC.

The CDR3 DNA reads as TGTGCCAGCAAAGAGGGGGAGGGACAGGGGCGTGAGCAGTTCTTC. It codes for CASKEGEGQGREQFF. J is TRBJ2-1 and V is TRBV7-3; 10 bases map to TRBD1. Germline trimming cut 7 bases from V and 9 bases from J; bases unmatched to any gene: 12. Per the germline V gene, CDR1 is SGHTA and CDR2 is FQGTGA. The CDR3 runs to 15 residues.

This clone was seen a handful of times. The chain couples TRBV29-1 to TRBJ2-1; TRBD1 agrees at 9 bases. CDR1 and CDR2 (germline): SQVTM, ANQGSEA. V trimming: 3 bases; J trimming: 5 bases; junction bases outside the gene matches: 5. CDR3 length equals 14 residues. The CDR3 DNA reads TGCAGCGTTGAGCGGACAGGGGCCCACAATGAGCAGTTCTTC. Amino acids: CSVERTGAHNEQFF.

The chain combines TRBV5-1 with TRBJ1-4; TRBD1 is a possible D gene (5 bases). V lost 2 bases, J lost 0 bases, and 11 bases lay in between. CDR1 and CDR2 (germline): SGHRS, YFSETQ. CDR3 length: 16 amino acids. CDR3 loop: CASSFQGGATNEKLFF. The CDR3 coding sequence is TGCGCCAGCAGCTTTCAGGGAGGGGCAACTAATGAAAAACTGTTTTTT.

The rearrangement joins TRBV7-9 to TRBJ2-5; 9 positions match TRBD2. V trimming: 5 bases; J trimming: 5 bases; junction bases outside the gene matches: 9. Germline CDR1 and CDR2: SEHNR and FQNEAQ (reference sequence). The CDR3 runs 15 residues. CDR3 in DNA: TGTGCCAGCAGCCCCTATAGCGGGAGCGTGGAGACCCAGTACTTC. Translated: CASSPYSGSVETQYF.